This T cell receptor (beta chain) was sequenced during a study of Ad26.COV2.S vaccination and SARS-CoV-2 variants. Produced via immunoSEQ multiplex PCR; TCRdb's table is partial and in-frame only. The table lists 300,000 to 350,000 clones, roughly 89% of them singletons. Looked up from germline, CDR1 is LGHDT and CDR2 is YNNKEL (reference sequence). This CDR3 is built from 16 residues. V lost 1 base, J lost 0 bases, and 13 bases lay in between. General observations from the study: Quantification of TCR breadth and depth may have yielded underestimates of total T cell responses.

Described treatment: some 20 received Ad26.COV2.S at low or high dose, single or two shots; several received placebo; per-sample allocation not given. Specimens were obtained on day 63 following the first vaccine or placebo injection. Cohort 1b enrolled adults aged 18-55 years in Boston. Wuhan-strain spike was delivered by a replication-incompetent Ad26 vector. Concerning this clone: The antigen is not known.

This chain connects TRBV3-1 (or the pseudogene TRBV3-2) to TRBJ2-7; D remains unclear. Sequencing was performed on peripheral blood, taken in a trial of Ad26.COV2.S vaccine versus placebo. The receptor was derived from a person between 18 and 65 years old who received the Ad26.COV2.S COVID-19 vaccine or a placebo. The CDR3 region is CASSQAAPRLSYEQYF. CDR3 DNA sequence: TGTGCCAGCAGCCAAGCAGCGCCAAGGCTCTCCTACGAGCAGTACTTC.